A single T cell receptor beta chain is shown here with its context. There is no known antigen for this receptor. No much larger clonotype is one base removed from it; base qualities were not supplied. These data come from a study of ipilimumab plus nivolumab after autologous stem cell transplantation (dated by TCRdb to the early 2020s). A note on the overall study: A median of about 5 ipilimumab doses and under 10 nivolumab doses was received by trial patients. Patients undergoing autologous transplant for high-risk diffuse large B cell lymphoma, mature T cell lymphoma, or multiple myeloma were enrolled in the trial. The intent-to-treat population of the trial was made up of 30 to 35 patients.

The library was built by means of the immunoSEQ multiplex PCR assay. This immuneACCESS table, as held by TCRdb, lists in-frame sequences with V and J called but not all clones. Of the missing ones, under half trace to an unresolved V gene in checked studies; the others have no known cause. The sample includes around 2,800 clones, with less than 80% observed a single time. The ten largest clones add up to about 11% of the sample. Broad study findings and their caveats: According to the authors, a biologic rationale for studying the approach further came from T cell receptor repertoire, regulatory T cell phenotype and gut microbiota profiles. Combined checkpoint inhibition as post-transplant consolidation was concluded by the authors to appear tolerable.

Checkpoint therapy was initiated 14 to 28 days after autologous transplant, and ipilimumab was administered at 1 mg/kg intravenously on day 1 of selected weeks. Nivolumab was given at 3 mg/kg intravenously on day 1 of weeks 1, 4, 7, 10, and every two weeks through week 26. The study was a Phase Ib clinical trial testing combined checkpoint inhibition with ipilimumab and nivolumab as consolidation after autologous stem cell transplantation. The source was PBMCs, collected in a trial of ipilimumab plus nivolumab as post-transplant consolidation. This receptor was identified in a male donor with primary mediastinal lymphoma.

The CDR3 protein sequence reads: CASSSPRGGQNTEAFF. The DNA reads TGTGCCAGTAGTAGCCCCCGGGGAGGACAGAACACTGAAGCTTTCTTT. The V and J segments used are TRBV19 and TRBJ1-1; TRBD1 is perhaps the D gene, given 5 matching bases. Spanning cysteine to phenylalanine, the CDR3 consists of 16 amino acids. This entry keeps only the CDR3 DNA: 48 bases, framed from base 1. From a lookup of the germline V gene (reference sequence), CDR1 and CDR2 are LNHDA and SQIVND. V is pared back by 4 bases and J by 1 base, with 16 bases lying between the germline termini.